The 21 T cell receptor beta chains given below trace back to one sample, sequenced in a study of somatic mutations in cytotoxic T cells in rheumatoid arthritis. Assay: immunoSEQ multiplex PCR; the TCRdb copy retains only in-frame clones and omits some. Of around 24,000 clones listed, roughly 82% are singletons. The sample taken for sequencing was CD8+ T cells sorted from blood. The receptor set was obtained from a man aged 45-60 years in good health.

The J gene is TRBJ2-2, the V gene TRBV27, with D possibly TRBD1 on 6 matching bases. Trimming left V 6 bases short and J 5 bases short, with 10 bases between. This CDR3 comprises 13 residues. Germline V CDR1 and CDR2: MNHEY, SMNVEV (reference sequence). The CDR3 region is CASSPDRTGELFF. Written as DNA, the CDR3 is TGTGCCAGCAGCCCCGACAGGACCGGGGAGCTGTTTTTT.

This chain connects TRBV5-1 to TRBJ2-7; possibly TRBD2 for D (6 bases). The germline V gene has CDR1 SGHRS and CDR2 YFSETQ. The CDR3 is 15 amino acids. Trimming took 4 bases from V and 2 from J, leaving 16 bases between them. In DNA, the CDR3 is TGCGCCAGCAGCGAAGGGAGGATCGTGCCCTACGAGCAGTACTTC. Its translation is CASSEGRIVPYEQYF.

This rearrangement joins TRBV2 to TRBJ1-5; D gene uncertain. V was trimmed by 5 bases and J by 4 bases, leaving 9 bases between them. Per germline, CDR1 SNHLY and CDR2 FYNNEI. The CDR3 runs to 13 residues. The CDR3 nucleotides read TGTGCCAGCAGTAGACGGCCAAATCAGCCCCAGCATTTT. Translation gives CASSRRPNQPQHF.

V usage is TRBV6-6 and J usage is TRBJ2-1; 11 bases are shared with TRBD2. Germline CDR1 is MNHNY and CDR2 is SVGAGI (reference sequence). There are 15 residues in the CDR3. After removal of 5 bases from V and 6 bases from J, the junction contained 6 bases not matched to a gene. This chain's CDR3 is CASSALAGGLNEQFF. The CDR3 DNA reads TGTGCCAGCAGTGCCTTAGCGGGAGGGCTCAATGAGCAGTTCTTC.

This rearrangement joins TRBV7-9 to TRBJ2-2; no firm D call. CDR1 is SEHNR, CDR2 FQNEAQ, per germline (reference sequence). The CDR3 loop spans 16 amino acids. V dropped 1 base and J dropped 7 bases, with 16 bases sitting between them. CDR3 coding DNA: TGTGCCAGCAGCTTAGTTGTAGGACCACTGGTCGGGGAGCTGTTTTTT. This codes for CASSLVVGPLVGELFF.

The J gene is TRBJ2-7, the V gene TRBV11-3, with 9 bases aligning to TRBD2. Trimming removed 5 bases from V and 3 bases from J; junction bases left unmatched: 8. Germline V lookup: CDR1 SGHNT, CDR2 YENEEA. The CDR3 loop spans 15 amino acids. CDR3 protein: CASSPRVAGDYEQYF. The CDR3 bases are TGTGCCAGCAGCCCACGAGTAGCGGGAGACTACGAGCAGTACTTC.

The chain has TRBV18 and TRBJ1-1; D is unclear. Trimming shortened V by 2 bases and J by 7 bases, and 23 bases separated the two germline ends. The CDR3 covers 17 residues. The germline V gene has CDR1 KGHSH and CDR2 LQKENI. The CDR3 sequence: CASSPNDGPTNFNEAFF. The DNA for the CDR3 is TGTGCCAGCTCACCAAACGATGGACCGACCAATTTTAATGAAGCTTTCTTT.

V usage is TRBV27 and J usage is TRBJ2-3; 9 bases line up with TRBD2. Trimming took 6 bases from V and 1 from J; bases not matched to a gene: 5. There are 15 residues in the CDR3. Per germline, CDR1 MNHEY and CDR2 SMNVEV (reference sequence). The CDR3 nucleotides are TGTGCCAGCAGGGCGGGAGGGCCCGGCACAGATACGCAGTATTTT. It codes for CASRAGGPGTDTQYF.

On this clone: This CDR3 is also generated by other DNA sequences in the sample. The rearrangement links TRBV5-6 to TRBJ2-7; D is uncertain. Germline V gene lookup returns CDR1 SGHDT and CDR2 YYEEEE. The CDR3 spans 13 residues. The V end was cut by 0 bases, the J end by 0 bases, with 4 bases between. The CDR3 spells CASSLGSSYEQYF. The CDR3 coding sequence is TGTGCCAGCAGCTTGGGGAGCTCCTACGAGCAGTACTTC.

The chain employs TRBV7-9 and TRBJ2-2; D is ambiguous. Germline CDR1 and CDR2: SEHNR and FQNEAQ (reference sequence). V lost 1 base, J lost 6 bases, and 12 bases lay in between. The CDR3 totals 15 residues. CDR3 sequence (DNA): TGTGCCAGCAGCTTAGAGACAAGGCTTCCCGGGGAGCTGTTTTTT. Its translation is CASSLETRLPGELFF.

The chain joins TRBV5-1 to TRBJ2-7; TRBD1 agrees at 7 bases. Unmatched junction bases numbered 6, after V lost 1 base and J lost 5 bases. The germline gives CDR1 SGHRS, CDR2 YFSETQ. CDR3 size: 14 residues. This chain's CDR3 is CASSLLGQSHEQYF. The CDR3 DNA reads as TGCGCCAGCAGCTTGTTGGGACAGAGCCACGAGCAGTACTTC.

This chain links TRBV27 with TRBJ2-3, with TRBD1 matching 7 bases. The germline CDR1 and CDR2 sequences are MNHEY and SMNVEV (reference sequence). Losses at the gene ends were 2 bases for V and 2 bases for J; bases not matched to a gene: 1. The CDR3 extends over 14 amino acids. The CDR3 DNA sequence: TGTGCCAGCAGTTTAGGGACAGTCACAGATACGCAGTATTTT. Amino acid sequence: CASSLGTVTDTQYF.

This chain links TRBV11-2 with TRBJ2-1, with TRBD2 identical over 9 bases. There are 14 residues in the CDR3. Unmatched junction bases numbered 2, after V lost 3 bases and J lost 5 bases. Germline CDR1 reads SGHAT; CDR2 reads FQNNGV. In DNA form, the CDR3 reads TGTGCCAGCAGCTTGAGACTAGCGGACAATGAGCAGTTCTTC. This sequence encodes CASSLRLADNEQFF.

The chain carries TRBV5-6 and TRBJ2-1; 9 bases are a match to TRBD2. V lost 0 bases and J lost 10; bases outside the gene matches: 2. The CDR3 runs to 13 residues. Looked up from germline, CDR1 is SGHDT and CDR2 is YYEEEE. The DNA of the CDR3 is TGTGCCAGCAGCTTGGGGGCGGGAGGGGAGCAGTTCTTC. This sequence encodes CASSLGAGGEQFF.

The chain has TRBV6-5 and TRBJ1-2; D unclear. The CDR3 is 13 residues long. The V gene's germline CDR1 is MNHEY and CDR2 SVGAGI. Trimming shortened V by 1 base and J by 6 bases, and 9 bases separated the two germline ends. The CDR3 coding sequence is TGTGCCAGCAGTTACTTTTCGGGAAATGGCTACACCTTC. This codes for CASSYFSGNGYTF.

The genes are TRBV25-1 and TRBJ2-2; no clear D gene. Trimming shortened V by 2 bases and J by 8 bases, and 9 bases separated the two germline ends. Germline CDR1 and CDR2: MGHDK and SYGVNS. The CDR3 runs to 13 residues. As DNA, the CDR3 is TGTGCCAGCAGTGAAGGAGAATCTGGGGAGCTGTTTTTT. Its protein is CASSEGESGELFF.

The V call is TRBV7-8, the J call TRBJ2-4; possibly TRBD2 for D (5 bases). Germline V gene sequence: CDR1 SGHVS, CDR2 FQNEAQ. This CDR3 has 15 amino acids. The V gene lost 2 bases and the J gene lost 6 bases, with 14 bases spanning the gap. Here the CDR3 reads CASSLFEGRGNIQYF. CDR3 nucleotide sequence: TGTGCCAGCAGCTTATTCGAGGGTCGGGGAAACATTCAGTACTTC.

The rearrangement uses TRBV9 and TRBJ2-7; D is possibly TRBD1 or TRBD2 (5 bases each). The V gene lost 0 bases and the J gene lost 4 bases, with 11 bases spanning the gap. Germline CDR1 and CDR2: SGDLS and YYNGEE. The CDR3 covers 14 residues. The CDR3 protein is CASSVGGATYEQYF. CDR3 nucleotide sequence: TGTGCCAGCAGCGTAGGAGGGGCCACTTACGAGCAGTACTTC.

The rearrangement links TRBV6-6 to TRBJ2-2; D uncertain. Germline V gene lookup returns CDR1 MNHNY and CDR2 SVGAGI (reference sequence). CDR3 size: 12 residues. The ends were cut back, 4 bases at V and 6 bases at J, with 6 bases in the middle. The chain's CDR3 is CASSLLPGELFF. The CDR3 DNA sequence: TGTGCCAGCAGTTTACTCCCCGGGGAGCTGTTTTTT.

V gene TRBV7-9 combines with J gene TRBJ1-2; no clear D gene. V lost 2 bases and J lost 5, with 18 bases in between. This CDR3 has 16 residues. Germline CDR1 reads SEHNR; CDR2 reads FQNEAQ (reference sequence). CDR3 loop: CASSLSTSTGLYGYTF. In nucleotides, the CDR3 is TGTGCCAGCAGCTTATCGACCTCTACGGGGTTGTATGGCTACACCTTC.

This clone is a singleton in its sample. V gene TRBV7-9 combines with J gene TRBJ2-3; unclear D gene. The CDR3 has 16 amino acids. The ends were cut back, 0 bases at V and 2 bases at J, with 12 bases in the middle. Germline V lookup: CDR1 SEHNR, CDR2 FQNEAQ (reference sequence). The CDR3 DNA follows: TGTGCCAGCAGCTTAGCCGCCAGGCCAGACACAGATACGCAGTATTTT. This translates into CASSLAARPDTDTQYF.